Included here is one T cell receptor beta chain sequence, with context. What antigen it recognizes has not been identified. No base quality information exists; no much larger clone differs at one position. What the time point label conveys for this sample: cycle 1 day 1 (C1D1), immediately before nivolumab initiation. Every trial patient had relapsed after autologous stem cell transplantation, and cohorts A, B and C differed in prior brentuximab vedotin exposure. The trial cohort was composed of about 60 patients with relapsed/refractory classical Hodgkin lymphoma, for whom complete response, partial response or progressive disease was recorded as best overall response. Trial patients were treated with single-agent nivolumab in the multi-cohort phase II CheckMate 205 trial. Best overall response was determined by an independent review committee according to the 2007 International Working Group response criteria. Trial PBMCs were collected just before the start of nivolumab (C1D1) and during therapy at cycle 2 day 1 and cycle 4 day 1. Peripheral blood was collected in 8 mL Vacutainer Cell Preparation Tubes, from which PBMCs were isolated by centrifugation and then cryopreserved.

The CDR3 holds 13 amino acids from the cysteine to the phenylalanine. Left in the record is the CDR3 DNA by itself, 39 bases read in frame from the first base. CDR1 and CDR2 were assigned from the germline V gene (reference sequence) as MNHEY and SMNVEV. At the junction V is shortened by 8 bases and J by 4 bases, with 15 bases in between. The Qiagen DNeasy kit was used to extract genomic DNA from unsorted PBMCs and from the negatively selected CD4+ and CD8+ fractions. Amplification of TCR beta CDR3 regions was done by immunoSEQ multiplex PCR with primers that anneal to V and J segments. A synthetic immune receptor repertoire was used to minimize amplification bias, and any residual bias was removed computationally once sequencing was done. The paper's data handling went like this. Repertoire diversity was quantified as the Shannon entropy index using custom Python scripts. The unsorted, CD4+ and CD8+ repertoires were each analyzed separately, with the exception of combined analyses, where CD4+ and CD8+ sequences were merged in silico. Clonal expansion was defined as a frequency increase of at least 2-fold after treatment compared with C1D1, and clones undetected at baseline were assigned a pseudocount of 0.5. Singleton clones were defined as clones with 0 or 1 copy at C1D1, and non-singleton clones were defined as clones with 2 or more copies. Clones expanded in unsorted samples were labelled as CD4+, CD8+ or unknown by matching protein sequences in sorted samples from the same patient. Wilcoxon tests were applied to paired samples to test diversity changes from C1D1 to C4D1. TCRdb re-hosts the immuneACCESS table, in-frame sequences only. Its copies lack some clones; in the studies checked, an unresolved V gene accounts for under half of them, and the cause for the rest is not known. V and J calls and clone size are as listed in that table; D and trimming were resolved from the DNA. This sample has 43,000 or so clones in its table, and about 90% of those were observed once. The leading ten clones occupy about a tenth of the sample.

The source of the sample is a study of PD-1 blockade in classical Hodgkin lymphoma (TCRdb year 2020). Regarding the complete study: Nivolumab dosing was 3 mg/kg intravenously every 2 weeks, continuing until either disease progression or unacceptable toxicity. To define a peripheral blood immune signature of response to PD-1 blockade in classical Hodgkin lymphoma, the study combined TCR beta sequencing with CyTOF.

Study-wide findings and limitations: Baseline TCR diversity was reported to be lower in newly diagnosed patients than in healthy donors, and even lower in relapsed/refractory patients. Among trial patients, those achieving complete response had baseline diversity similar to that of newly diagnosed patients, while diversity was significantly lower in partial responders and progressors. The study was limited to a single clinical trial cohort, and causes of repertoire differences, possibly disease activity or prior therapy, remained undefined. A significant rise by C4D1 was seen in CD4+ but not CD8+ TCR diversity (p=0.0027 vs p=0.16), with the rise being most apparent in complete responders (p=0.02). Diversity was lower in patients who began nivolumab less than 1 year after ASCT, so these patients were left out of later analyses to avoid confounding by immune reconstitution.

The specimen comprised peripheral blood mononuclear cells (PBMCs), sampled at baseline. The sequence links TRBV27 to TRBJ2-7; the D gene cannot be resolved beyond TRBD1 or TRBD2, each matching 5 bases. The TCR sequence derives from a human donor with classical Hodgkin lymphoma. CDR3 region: CASSPGARYEQYF. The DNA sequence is TGTGCCAGCTCTCCCGGGGCTAGGTACGAGCAGTACTTC.